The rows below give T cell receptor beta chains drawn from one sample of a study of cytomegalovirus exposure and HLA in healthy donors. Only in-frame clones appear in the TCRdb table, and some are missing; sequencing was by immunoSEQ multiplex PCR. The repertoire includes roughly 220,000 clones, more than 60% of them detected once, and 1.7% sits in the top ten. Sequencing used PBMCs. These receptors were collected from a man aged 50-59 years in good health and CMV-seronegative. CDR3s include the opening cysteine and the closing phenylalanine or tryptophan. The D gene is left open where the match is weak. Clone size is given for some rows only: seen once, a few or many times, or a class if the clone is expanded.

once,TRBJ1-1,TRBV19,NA,TGTGCCAGTAGTGACTATACCTTGAACACTGAAGCTTTCTTT,CASSDYTLNTEAFF
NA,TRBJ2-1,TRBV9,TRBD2,TGTGCCAGCAGCGTAATAGCGGGAGGCAATGAGCAGTTCTTC,CASSVIAGGNEQFF
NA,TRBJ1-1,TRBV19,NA,TGTGCCAGTAGTATAGGCCAGTGGAACACTGAAGCTTTCTTT,CASSIGQWNTEAFF
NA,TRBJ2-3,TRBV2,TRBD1,TGTGCCAGCTCCGGGGAGGGACAGGGAGGAGATACGCAGTATTTT,CASSGEGQGGDTQYF
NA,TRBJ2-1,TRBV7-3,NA,TGTGCCAGCAGCTCCCTTGGGGGGGAGCAGTTCTTC,CASSSLGGEQFF
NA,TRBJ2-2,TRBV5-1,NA,TGCGCCAGCAGCCCAGGGGAAGCTAGGACCGGGGAGCTGTTTTTT,CASSPGEARTGELFF
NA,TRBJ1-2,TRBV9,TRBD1,TGTGCCAGCAGCGTATTGGGACAGGGGAACTATGGCTACACCTTC,CASSVLGQGNYGYTF
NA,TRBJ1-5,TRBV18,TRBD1,TGTGCCAGCTCACACGGGACAGAATTCGGGCAGCCCCAGCATTTT,CASSHGTEFGQPQHF
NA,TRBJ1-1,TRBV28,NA,TGTGCCAGCAGCCGCTTCTCGACAGTGAACACTGAAGCTTTCTTT,CASSRFSTVNTEAFF
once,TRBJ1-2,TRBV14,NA,TGTGCCAGCAGCATCGACAGGAGTGGCTACACCTTC,CASSIDRSGYTF
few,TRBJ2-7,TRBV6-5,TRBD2,TGTGCCAGCAGGCTCAAGCGGGAGCACTCCTACGAGCAGTACTTC,CASRLKREHSYEQYF
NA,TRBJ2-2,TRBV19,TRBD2,TGTGCCACCGGACTGGCGGGAGGCACCGGGGAGCTGTTTTTT,CATGLAGGTGELFF
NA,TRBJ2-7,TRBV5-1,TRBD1,TGCGCCAGCAGCTTGGACACGTCGACAGGGTCCCACGAGCAGTACTTC,CASSLDTSTGSHEQYF
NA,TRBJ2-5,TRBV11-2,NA,TGTGCCAGCAGCTTAGATGGAGGGGCTTTGGAGACCCAGTACTTC,CASSLDGGALETQYF
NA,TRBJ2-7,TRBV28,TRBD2,TGTGCCAGCAGTTCCTCCGGGACTAGGTCCTACGAGCAGTACTTC,CASSSSGTRSYEQYF
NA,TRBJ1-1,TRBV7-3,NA,TGTGCCAGCAGCCTCCAAGGGGGGAACACTGAAGCTTTCTTT,CASSLQGGNTEAFF
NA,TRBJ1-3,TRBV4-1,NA,TGCGCCAGCAGCCAGACGGGACTGCCAGGAAACACCATATATTTT,CASSQTGLPGNTIYF
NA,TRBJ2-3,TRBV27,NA,TGTGCCAGCAGTTTGCCCTACACAGATACGCAGTATTTT,CASSLPYTDTQYF
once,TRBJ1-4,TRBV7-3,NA,TGTGCCAGCAGCCCCTCCCCCCCCGCAACTAATGAAAAACTGTTTTTT,CASSPSPPATNEKLFF
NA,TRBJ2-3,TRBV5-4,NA,TGTGCCAGCAGCCTAGGTAGCGGCACAGATACGCAGTATTTT,CASSLGSGTDTQYF
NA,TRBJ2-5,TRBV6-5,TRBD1,TGTGCCAGCAGTTCGCGACAGGGAGTAGGACAAGAGACCCAGTACTTC,CASSSRQGVGQETQYF
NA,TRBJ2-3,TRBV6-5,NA,TGTGCCAGCAGTTACCCCGACAGAGATACGCAGTATTTT,CASSYPDRDTQYF
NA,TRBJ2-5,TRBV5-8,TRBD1,TGTGCCAGCACCGAGACGGTTTACAGGGGAAAAGAGACCCAGTACTTC,CASTETVYRGKETQYF
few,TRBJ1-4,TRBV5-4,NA,TGTGCCAGCAGCCCGGGACACCGTAATGAAAAACTGTTTTTT,CASSPGHRNEKLFF
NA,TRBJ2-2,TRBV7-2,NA,TGTGCCAGCAGCTTAGGGGCCCCCTCTGGGGAGCTGTTTTTT,CASSLGAPSGELFF
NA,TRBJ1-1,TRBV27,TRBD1,TGTGCCAGCAGTTCGGGTAAACAGGGGGCCGTTACTGAAGCTTTCTTT,CASSSGKQGAVTEAFF
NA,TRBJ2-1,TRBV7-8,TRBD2,TGTGCCAGCAGCCGTAGGGAAGGGCGGGGGAGCGGCGATGAGCAGTTCTTC,CASSRREGRGSGDEQFF
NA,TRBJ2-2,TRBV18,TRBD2,TGTGCCAGCTCATCACTAGCGGAAGCTCCGAACACCGGGGAGCTGTTTTTT,CASSSLAEAPNTGELFF
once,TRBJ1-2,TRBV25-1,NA,TGTGCCAGCAGTGGGGCGATAGGGGGAAGGTATGGCTACACCTTC,CASSGAIGGRYGYTF
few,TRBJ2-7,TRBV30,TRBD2,TGTGCCTCCAGCGGGATGAGCTCCTACGAGCAGTACTTC,CASSGMSSYEQYF
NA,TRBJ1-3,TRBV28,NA,TGTGCCAGCAGTTTCAGGGCAGGGTTCCGATCGGATTTT,CASSFRAGFRSDF
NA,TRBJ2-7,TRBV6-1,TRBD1,TGTGCCAGCAGTGAATCCCGGACAGGGGGGTACGAGCAGTACTTC,CASSESRTGGYEQYF
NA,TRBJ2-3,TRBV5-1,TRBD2,TGCGCCAGCAGCTTGGTTGGGACTAGCAATTCAGATACGCAGTATTTT,CASSLVGTSNSDTQYF
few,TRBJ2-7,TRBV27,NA,TGTGCCAGCAGGTGGGGCTACCAGAGCTCCTACGAGCAGTACTTC,CASRWGYQSSYEQYF
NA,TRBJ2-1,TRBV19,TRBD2,TGTGCCAGTAGTATTAAGCTAGCGGGAGCGAAAGGCAATGAGCAGTTCTTC,CASSIKLAGAKGNEQFF
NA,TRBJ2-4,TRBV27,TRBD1,TGTGCCAACCCGAACCGGGACAGGACAGCCAAAAACATTCAGTACTTC,CANPNRDRTAKNIQYF
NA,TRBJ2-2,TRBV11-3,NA,TGTGCCAGCAGCTTAGTCAGGGGATCGGGCACCGGGGAGCTGTTTTTT,CASSLVRGSGTGELFF
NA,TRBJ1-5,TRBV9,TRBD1,TGTGCCAGCAGCCGAGGGACAGGGACGTTTCAGCCCCAGCATTTT,CASSRGTGTFQPQHF
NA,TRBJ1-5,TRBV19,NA,TGTGCCAGTAGCCCTGGGGGCTCCAATCAGCCCCAGCATTTT,CASSPGGSNQPQHF
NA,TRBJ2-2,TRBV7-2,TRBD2,TGTGCCAGCAGCCGGGGACTAGCGGTCACCGGGGAGCTGTTTTTT,CASSRGLAVTGELFF
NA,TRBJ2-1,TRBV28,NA,TGTGCCAGCAGTTCCCCTCTATACAATGAGCAGTTCTTC,CASSSPLYNEQFF
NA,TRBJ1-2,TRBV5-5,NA,TGTGCCAGCAGCTTCTTAACAGGGGGCTACACCTTC,CASSFLTGGYTF
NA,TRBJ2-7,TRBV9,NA,TGTGCCAGCAGCCCGGCCCCCCGGGACACGGTGGGGGACGAGCAGTACTTC,CASSPAPRDTVGDEQYF